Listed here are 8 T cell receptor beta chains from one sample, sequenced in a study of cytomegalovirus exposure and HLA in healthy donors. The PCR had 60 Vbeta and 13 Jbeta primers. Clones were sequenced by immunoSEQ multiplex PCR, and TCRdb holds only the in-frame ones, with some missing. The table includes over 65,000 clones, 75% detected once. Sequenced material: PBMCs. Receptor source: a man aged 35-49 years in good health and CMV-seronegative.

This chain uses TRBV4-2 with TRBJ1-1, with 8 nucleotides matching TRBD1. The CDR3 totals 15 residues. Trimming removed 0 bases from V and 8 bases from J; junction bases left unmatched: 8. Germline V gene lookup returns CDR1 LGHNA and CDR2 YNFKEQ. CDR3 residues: CASSQDRTGNKEAFF. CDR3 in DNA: TGTGCCAGCAGCCAAGATAGGACAGGGAATAAAGAAGCTTTCTTT.

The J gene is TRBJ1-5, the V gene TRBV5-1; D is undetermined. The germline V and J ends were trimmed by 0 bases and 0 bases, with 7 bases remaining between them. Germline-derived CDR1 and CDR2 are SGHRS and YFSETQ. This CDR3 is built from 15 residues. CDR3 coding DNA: TGCGCCAGCAGCTTGGAGCCTAATAGCAATCAGCCCCAGCATTTT. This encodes CASSLEPNSNQPQHF.

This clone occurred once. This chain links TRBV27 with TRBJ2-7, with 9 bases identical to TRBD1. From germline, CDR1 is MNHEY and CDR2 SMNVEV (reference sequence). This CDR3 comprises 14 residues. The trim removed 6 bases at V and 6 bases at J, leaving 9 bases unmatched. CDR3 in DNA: TGTGCCAGCAGCTATGGGACAGGGAGCTCCGAGCAGTACTTC. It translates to CASSYGTGSSEQYF.

The CDR3: CASGSDGVYEQYF. As DNA, the CDR3 is TGTGCCAGTGGGAGCGATGGAGTCTACGAGCAGTACTTC. J is TRBJ2-7 and V is TRBV19; the D gene is possibly TRBD2 (5 bases). This CDR3 is 13 amino acids long. Trimming left V 8 bases short and J 3 bases short, with 14 bases between. Per the germline V gene, CDR1 is LNHDA and CDR2 is SQIVND (reference sequence).

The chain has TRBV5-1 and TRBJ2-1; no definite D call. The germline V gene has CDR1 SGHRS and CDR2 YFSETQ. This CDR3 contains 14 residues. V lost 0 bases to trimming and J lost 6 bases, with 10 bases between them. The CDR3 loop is CASSLVSSGNEQFF. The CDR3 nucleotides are TGCGCCAGCAGCTTGGTGAGTTCTGGCAATGAGCAGTTCTTC. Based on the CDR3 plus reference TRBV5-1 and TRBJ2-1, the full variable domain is KAGVTQTPRYLIKTRGQQVTLSCSPISGHRSVSWYQQTPGQGLQFLFEYFSETQRNKGNFPGRFSGRQFSNSRSEMNVSTLELGDSALYLCASSLVSSGNEQFFGPGTRLTVL.

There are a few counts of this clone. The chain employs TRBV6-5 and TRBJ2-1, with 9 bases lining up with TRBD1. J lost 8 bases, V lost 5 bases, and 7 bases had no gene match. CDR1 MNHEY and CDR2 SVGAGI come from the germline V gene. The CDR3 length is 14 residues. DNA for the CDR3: TGTGCCAGCAGTCAGGGGACAGGGTATGATGAGCAGTTCTTC. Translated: CASSQGTGYDEQFF.

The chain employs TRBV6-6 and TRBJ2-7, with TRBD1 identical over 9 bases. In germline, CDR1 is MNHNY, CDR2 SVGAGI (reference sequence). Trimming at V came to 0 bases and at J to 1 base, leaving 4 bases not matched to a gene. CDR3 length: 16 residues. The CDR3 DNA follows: TGTGCCAGCAGTTACTCGGGGGGGACAGGGTCCTACGAGCAGTACTTC. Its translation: CASSYSGGTGSYEQYF.

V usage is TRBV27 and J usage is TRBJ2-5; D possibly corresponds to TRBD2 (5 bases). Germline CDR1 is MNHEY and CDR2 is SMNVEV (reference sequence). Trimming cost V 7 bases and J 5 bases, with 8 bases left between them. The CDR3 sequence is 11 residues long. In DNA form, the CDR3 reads TGTGCCAGCACTACGGGGGAGACCCAGTACTTC. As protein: CASTTGETQYF.